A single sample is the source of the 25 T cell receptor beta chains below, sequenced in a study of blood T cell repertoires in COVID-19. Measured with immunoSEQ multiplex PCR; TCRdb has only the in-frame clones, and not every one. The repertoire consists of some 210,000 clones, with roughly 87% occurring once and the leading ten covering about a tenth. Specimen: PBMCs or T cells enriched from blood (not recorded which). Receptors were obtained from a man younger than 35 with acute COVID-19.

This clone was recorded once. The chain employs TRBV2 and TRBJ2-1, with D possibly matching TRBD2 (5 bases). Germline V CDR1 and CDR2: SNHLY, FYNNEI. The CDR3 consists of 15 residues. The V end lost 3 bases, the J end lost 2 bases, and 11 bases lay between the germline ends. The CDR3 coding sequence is TGTGCCAGCAGTGACGAGGGTAGGACCTACAATGAGCAGTTCTTC. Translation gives CASSDEGRTYNEQFF.

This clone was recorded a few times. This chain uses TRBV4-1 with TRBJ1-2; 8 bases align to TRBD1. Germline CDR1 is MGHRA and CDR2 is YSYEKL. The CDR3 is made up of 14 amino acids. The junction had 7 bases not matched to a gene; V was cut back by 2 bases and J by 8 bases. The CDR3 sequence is CASSQPGQVAGYTF. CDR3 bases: TGCGCCAGCAGCCAACCGGGACAGGTTGCGGGCTACACCTTC.

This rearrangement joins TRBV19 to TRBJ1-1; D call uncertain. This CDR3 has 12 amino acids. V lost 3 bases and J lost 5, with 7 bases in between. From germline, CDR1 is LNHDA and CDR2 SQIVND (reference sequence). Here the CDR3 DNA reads TGTGCCAGTAGTATCGGGGAGACTGAAGCTTTCTTT. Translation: CASSIGETEAFF.

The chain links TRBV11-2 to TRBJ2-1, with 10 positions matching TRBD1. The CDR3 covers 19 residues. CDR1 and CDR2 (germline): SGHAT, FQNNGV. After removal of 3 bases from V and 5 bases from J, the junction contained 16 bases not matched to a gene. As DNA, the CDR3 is TGTGCCAGCAGCTTGGGACAGGGGATTCGGGAGGGCCTCCACAATGAGCAGTTCTTC. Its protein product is CASSLGQGIREGLHNEQFF.

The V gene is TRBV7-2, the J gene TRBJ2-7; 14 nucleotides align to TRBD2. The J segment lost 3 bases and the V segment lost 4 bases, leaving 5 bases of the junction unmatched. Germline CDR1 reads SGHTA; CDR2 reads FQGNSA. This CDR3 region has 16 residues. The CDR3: CASSSQTSGRVYEQYF. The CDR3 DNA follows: TGTGCCAGCAGCTCTCAGACTAGCGGGAGGGTCTACGAGCAGTACTTC.

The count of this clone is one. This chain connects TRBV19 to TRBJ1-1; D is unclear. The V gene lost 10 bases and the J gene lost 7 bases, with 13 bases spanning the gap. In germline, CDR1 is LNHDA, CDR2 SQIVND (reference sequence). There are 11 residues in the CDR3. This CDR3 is CATRRGVEAFF. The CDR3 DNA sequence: TGTGCCACGCGGCGGGGTGTTGAAGCTTTCTTT. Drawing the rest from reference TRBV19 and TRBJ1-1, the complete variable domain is DGGITQSPKYLFRKEGQNVTLSCEQNLNHDAMYWYRQDPGQGLRLIYYSQIVNDFQKGDIAEGYSVSREKKESFPLTVTSAQKNPTAFYLCATRRGVEAFFGQGTRLTVV.

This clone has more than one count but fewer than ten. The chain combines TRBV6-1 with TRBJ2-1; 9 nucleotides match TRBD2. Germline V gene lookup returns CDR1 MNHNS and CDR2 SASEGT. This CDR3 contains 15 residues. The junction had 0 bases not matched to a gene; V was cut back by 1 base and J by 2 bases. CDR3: CASSEVAGAYNEQFF. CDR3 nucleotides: TGTGCCAGCAGTGAAGTAGCGGGAGCCTACAATGAGCAGTTCTTC.

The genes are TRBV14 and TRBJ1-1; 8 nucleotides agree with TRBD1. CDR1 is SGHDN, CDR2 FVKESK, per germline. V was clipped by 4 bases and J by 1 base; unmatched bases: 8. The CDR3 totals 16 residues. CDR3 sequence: CASSPIGTGENTEAFF. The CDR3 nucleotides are TGTGCCAGCAGCCCCATCGGGACAGGTGAGAACACTGAAGCTTTCTTT.

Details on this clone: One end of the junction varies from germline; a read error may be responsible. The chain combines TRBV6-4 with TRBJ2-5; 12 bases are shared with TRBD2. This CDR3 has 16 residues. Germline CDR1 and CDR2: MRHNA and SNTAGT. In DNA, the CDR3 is TGTGCCAGCAGTGACCCTCGCCTAGCGGGAGGGCCGCCGGAAAACTTC. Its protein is CASSDPRLAGGPPENF.

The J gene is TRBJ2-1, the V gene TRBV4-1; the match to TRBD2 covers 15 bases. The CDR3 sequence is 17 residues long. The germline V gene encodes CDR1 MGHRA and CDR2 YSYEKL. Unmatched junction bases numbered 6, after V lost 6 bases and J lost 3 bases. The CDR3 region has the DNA TGCGCCAGCAGGATAGGACTAGCGGGAGGGCACTACAATGAGCAGTTCTTC. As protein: CASRIGLAGGHYNEQFF.

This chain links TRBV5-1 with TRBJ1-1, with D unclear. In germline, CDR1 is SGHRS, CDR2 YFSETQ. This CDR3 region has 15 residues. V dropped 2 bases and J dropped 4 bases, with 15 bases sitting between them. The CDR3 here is CASSFNGVVGTEAFF. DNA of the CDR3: TGCGCCAGCAGCTTCAACGGGGTAGTGGGCACTGAAGCTTTCTTT.

The CDR3 loop is CASSPRLAGYTDTQYF. Written as DNA, the CDR3 is TGTGCCAGCTCACCACGACTAGCGGGGTACACAGATACGCAGTATTTT. The gene calls are TRBV18 and TRBJ2-3, with 11 bases lining up with TRBD2. Trimming cost V 1 base and J 2 bases; bases outside gene matches: 2. The CDR3 is 16 residues long. Germline V gene sequence: CDR1 KGHSH, CDR2 LQKENI.

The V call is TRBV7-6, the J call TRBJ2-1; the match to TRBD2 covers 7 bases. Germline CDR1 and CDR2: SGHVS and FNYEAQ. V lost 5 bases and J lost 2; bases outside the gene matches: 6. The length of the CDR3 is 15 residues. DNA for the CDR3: TGTGCCAGCAGCGTGGGACTATCCCCCTACAATGAGCAGTTCTTC. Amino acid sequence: CASSVGLSPYNEQFF.

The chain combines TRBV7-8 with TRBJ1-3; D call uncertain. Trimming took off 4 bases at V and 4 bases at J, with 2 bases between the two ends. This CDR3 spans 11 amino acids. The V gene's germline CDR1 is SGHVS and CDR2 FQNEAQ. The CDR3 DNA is TGTGCCAGCAGCTCGGGAAACACCATATATTTT. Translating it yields CASSSGNTIYF.

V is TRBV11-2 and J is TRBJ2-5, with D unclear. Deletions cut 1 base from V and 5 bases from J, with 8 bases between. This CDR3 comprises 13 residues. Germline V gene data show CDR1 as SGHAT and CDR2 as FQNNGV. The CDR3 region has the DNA TGTGCCAGCAGCTTAGCCGGTTGGGAGACCCAGTACTTC. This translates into CASSLAGWETQYF.

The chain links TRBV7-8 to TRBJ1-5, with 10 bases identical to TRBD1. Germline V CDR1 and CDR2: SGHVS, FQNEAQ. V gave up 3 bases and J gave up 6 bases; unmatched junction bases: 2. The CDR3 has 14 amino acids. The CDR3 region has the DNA TGTGCCAGCAGCTTGACAGGGGGCAGTCAGCCCCAGCATTTT. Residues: CASSLTGGSQPQHF.

The CDR3 sequence is CASSEIPTDYGYTF. The DNA for the CDR3 is TGTGCCAGCAGTGAAATACCGACAGACTATGGCTACACCTTC. The chain employs TRBV6-1 and TRBJ1-2; D is perhaps TRBD1 (5 bases). CDR3 size: 14 residues. V lost 2 bases and J 3 bases, leaving 10 bases between the germline ends. Germline values: CDR1 MNHNS, CDR2 SASEGT.

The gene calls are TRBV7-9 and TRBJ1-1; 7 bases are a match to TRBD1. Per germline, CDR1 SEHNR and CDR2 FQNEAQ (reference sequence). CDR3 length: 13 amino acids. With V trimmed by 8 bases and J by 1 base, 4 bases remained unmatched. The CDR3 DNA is TGTGCCAGCGGGACAGAAGGGAACACTGAAGCTTTCTTT. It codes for CASGTEGNTEAFF.

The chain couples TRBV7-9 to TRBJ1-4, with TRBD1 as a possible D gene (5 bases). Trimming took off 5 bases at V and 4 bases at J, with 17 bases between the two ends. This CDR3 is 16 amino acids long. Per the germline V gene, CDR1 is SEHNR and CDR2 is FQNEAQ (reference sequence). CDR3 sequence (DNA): TGTGCCAGCAGCCCGTACGACAGCCTAGTTAATGAAAAACTGTTTTTT. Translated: CASSPYDSLVNEKLFF.

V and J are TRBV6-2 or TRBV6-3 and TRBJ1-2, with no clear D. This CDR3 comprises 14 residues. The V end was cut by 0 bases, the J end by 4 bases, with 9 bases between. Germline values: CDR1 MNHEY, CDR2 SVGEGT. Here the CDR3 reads CASSYSAGAYGYTF. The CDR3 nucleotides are TGTGCCAGCAGTTACTCGGCGGGAGCCTATGGCTACACCTTC.

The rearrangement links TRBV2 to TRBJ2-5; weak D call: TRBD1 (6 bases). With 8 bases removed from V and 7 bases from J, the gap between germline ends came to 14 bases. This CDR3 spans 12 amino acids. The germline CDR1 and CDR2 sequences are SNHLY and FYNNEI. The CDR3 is CASHRDLGTQYF. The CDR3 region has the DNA TGTGCCAGCCACAGGGACCTCGGGACCCAGTACTTC. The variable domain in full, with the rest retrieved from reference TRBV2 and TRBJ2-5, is EPEVTQTPSHQVTQMGQEVILRCVPISNHLYFYWYRQILGQKVEFLVSFYNNEISEKSEIFDDQFSVERPDGSNFTLKIRSTKLEDSAMYFCASHRDLGTQYFGPGTRLLVL.

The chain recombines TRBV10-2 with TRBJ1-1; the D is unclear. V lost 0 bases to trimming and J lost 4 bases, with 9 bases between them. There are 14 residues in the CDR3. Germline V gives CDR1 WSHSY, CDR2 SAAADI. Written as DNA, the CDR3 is TGCGCCAGCAGTGAGTCTGTCCTTGTCACTGAAGCTTTCTTT. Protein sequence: CASSESVLVTEAFF.

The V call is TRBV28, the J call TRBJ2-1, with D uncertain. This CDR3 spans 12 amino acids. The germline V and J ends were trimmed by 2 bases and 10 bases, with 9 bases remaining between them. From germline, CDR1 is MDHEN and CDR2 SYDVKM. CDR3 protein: CASSLLRAEQFF. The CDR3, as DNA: TGTGCCAGCAGTTTACTACGCGCCGAGCAGTTCTTC.

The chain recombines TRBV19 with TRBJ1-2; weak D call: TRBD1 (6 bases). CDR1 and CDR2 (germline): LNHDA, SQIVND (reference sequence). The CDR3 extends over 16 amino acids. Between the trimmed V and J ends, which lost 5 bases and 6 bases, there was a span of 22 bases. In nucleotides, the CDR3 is TGTGCCAGTAGTGTCCTGGAAGGACAGAGGTTGCATGGCTACACCTTC. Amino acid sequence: CASSVLEGQRLHGYTF.

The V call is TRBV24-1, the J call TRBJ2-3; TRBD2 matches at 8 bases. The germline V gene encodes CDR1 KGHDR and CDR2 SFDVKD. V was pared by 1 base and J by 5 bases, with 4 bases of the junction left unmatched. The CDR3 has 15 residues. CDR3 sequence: CATSDLAGEVDTQYF. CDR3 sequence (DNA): TGTGCCACCAGTGATTTAGCGGGAGAGGTAGATACGCAGTATTTT.